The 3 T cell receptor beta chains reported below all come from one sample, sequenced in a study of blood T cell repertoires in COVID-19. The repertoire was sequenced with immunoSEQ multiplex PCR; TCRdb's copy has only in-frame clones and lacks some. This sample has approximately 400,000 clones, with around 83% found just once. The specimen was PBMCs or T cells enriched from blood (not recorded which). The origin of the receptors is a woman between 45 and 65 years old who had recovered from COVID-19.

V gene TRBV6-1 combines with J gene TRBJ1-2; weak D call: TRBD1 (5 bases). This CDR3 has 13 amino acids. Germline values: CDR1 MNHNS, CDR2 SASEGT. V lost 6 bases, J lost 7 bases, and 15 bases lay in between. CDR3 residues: CASSVLVGPGYTF. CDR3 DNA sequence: TGTGCCAGCAGCGTGCTGGTGGGGCCTGGCTACACCTTC.

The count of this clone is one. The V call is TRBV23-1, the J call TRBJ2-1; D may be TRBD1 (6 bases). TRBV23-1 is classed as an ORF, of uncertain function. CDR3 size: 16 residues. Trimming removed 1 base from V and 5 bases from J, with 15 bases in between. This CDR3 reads CASSQLAPAGDNEQFF. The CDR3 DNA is TGCGCCAGCAGTCAATTGGCCCCGGCAGGGGACAATGAGCAGTTCTTC.

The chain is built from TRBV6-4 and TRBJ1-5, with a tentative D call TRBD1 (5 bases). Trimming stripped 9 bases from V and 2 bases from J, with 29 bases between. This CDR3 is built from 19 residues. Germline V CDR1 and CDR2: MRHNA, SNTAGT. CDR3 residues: CASSFFRVPYIFGNQPQHF. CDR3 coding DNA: TGTGCCAGTTCCTTCTTCAGGGTGCCCTATATATTTGGCAATCAGCCCCAGCATTTT.